This entry concerns a single T cell receptor beta chain. The CDR3 is made up of 12 amino acids. Trimming removed 6 bases from V and 7 bases from J, with 10 bases in between. Germline V gene lookup returns CDR1 MNHEY and CDR2 SVGAGI. The sample comes from a study of blood T cell repertoires in COVID-19. Study at large: Specimens from acute and convalescent COVID-19 originated in the United States, Italy and Spain.

Original handling: Reference gene primer amplification yielded estimated nucleated cell counts. Only in-frame clones appear in the TCRdb table, and some are missing; sequencing was by immunoSEQ multiplex PCR. V and J calls and clone size follow that table, whereas D and trimming were derived from the DNA. The data contain over 200,000 clones, about nine tenths of them singletons. Specimen: peripheral blood. The clonotype comes from a middle-aged man with acute or convalescent COVID-19. V and J are TRBV6-5 and TRBJ2-1; a weak D match, TRBD2 (5 bases). The CDR3 loop reads CASRNGENEQFF. As DNA, the CDR3 is TGTGCCAGCAGAAACGGGGAAAATGAGCAGTTCTTC.